This paragraph covers one TCR beta chain sequence. Its antigen remains unidentified. The data are from a study of cytotoxic CD8 clonotypes in ibrutinib-treated CLL. The study's findings and limits: Clonality went higher at ibrutinib response and then dropped back toward baseline at progression. There were differences in sampling times between sustained-remission and progressing patients. Public clonotypes showed up rarely, and on treatment they shrank or held steady.

Germline V CDR1 and CDR2: SGHDT, YYEEEE. The trim removed 7 bases at V and 1 base at J, leaving 3 bases unmatched. The CDR3 is 14 amino acids. Here immunoSEQ multiplex PCR was the method, and the copy in TCRdb shows in-frame clones only, minus some. This sample yields roughly 160,000 clones, of which approximately 80% are seen a single time; roughly 2% belongs to the top ten. The source was PBMCs, collected after 12 months of ibrutinib treatment. This chain links TRBV5-6 with TRBJ1-5; 9 bases are shared with TRBD1. The source of this sequence is a human donor with chronic lymphocytic leukemia. CDR3 loop: CASGDRGSNQPQHF. The CDR3 DNA is TGTGCCAGCGGCGACAGGGGGAGCAATCAGCCCCAGCATTTT.